The rows below give T cell receptor beta chains drawn from one sample of a study of T cell responses to AZD1222 COVID-19 vaccine. Assay: immunoSEQ multiplex PCR; the TCRdb copy retains only in-frame clones and omits some. There are 130,000 or so clones in the sample; 93% occur only once, and around 5.9% lies in the top ten. Sample: peripheral blood, taken on day 0 of AZD1222 vaccination. These receptors came from an adult in good health. Each CDR3 is given with its conserved first and last residue. A D gene is named only where the DNA matches it firmly. Not every row has a clone size; where given, it reads once, few, many or a size class.

d_call	v_call	j_call	clone_size	cdr3_nt	cdr3_aa
-	TRBV13	TRBJ1-5	-	TGTGCCAGCAGCTCAAATAATCAGCCCCAGCATTTT	CASSSNNQPQHF
-	TRBV6-5	TRBJ1-2	-	TGTGCCAGCAGTGACTCGGGACGGACCTATGGCTACACCTTC	CASSDSGRTYGYTF
TRBD1	TRBV4-2	TRBJ1-2	-	TGTGCCAGCAGCCAGAGGACCCGACAGGGCGGTGGCTACACCTTC	CASSQRTRQGGGYTF
-	TRBV5-1	TRBJ1-1	-	TGCGCCAGCAGCTTGTTCGGGGGACCTGAAGCTTTCTTT	CASSLFGGPEAFF
TRBD2	TRBV11-3	TRBJ2-1	-	TGTGCCAGCAGCTCTAGCGGGGGGGCCTACAATGAGCAGTTCTTC	CASSSSGGAYNEQFF
-	TRBV19	TRBJ2-2	-	TGTGCCAGTAGAGGGGGGAGGGAGTGGATTACCGGGGAGCTGTTTTTT	CASRGGREWITGELFF
TRBD1	TRBV19	TRBJ2-7	-	TGTGCCAGTAGTGCCCGACAGGGCTACTACGAGGAGCAGTACTTC	CASSARQGYYEEQYF
TRBD1	TRBV6-4	TRBJ2-3	few	TGTGCCAGCAGTGACTCAGGGACAGGGAAAAGTGTAGATACGCAGTATTTT	CASSDSGTGKSVDTQYF
-	TRBV15	TRBJ2-7	-	TGTGCCACCAGCAGAGATCGGGGGCTCTACGAGCAGTACTTC	CATSRDRGLYEQYF
-	TRBV3-1/TRBV3-2	TRBJ1-4	-	TGTGCCAGCTGCCACCAGGGAGAAGAAAAACTGTTTTTT	CASCHQGEEKLFF
-	TRBV28	TRBJ1-3	-	TGTGCCAGCAGTTTTCGTGGAAACACCATATATTTT	CASSFRGNTIYF
TRBD1	TRBV5-1	TRBJ1-5	-	TGCGCCAGCAGCTTGTGGGGGACAGCTGATCAGCCCCAGCATTTT	CASSLWGTADQPQHF
TRBD2	TRBV4-1	TRBJ2-5	once	TGCGCCAGCAGCCAAGGTCTAGCGGGAGATAGGGAGACCCAGTACTTC	CASSQGLAGDRETQYF
-	TRBV28	TRBJ1-4	-	TGTGCCAGCAGCATTGATCGGGACGGGCCGAGTGAAAAACTGTTTTTT	CASSIDRDGPSEKLFF
-	TRBV4-1	TRBJ1-1	-	TGCGCCAGCAGCCAAGATCCAGGACAGAACACTGAAGCTTTCTTT	CASSQDPGQNTEAFF
-	TRBV6-2/TRBV6-3	TRBJ2-5	-	TGTGCCAGCAGCCGCGAGTGGGGGCAAGAGACCCAGTACTTC	CASSREWGQETQYF
-	TRBV30	TRBJ2-7	-	TGTGCCTGGAGTGTACTGGGACGCCGGCAGTACTTC	CAWSVLGRRQYF
-	TRBV5-6	TRBJ1-2	-	TGTGCCAGCAGCTTGTACGAGGGTCTTTATGGCTACACCTTC	CASSLYEGLYGYTF
TRBD1	TRBV19	TRBJ1-1	-	TGTGCCAGTAGTTATGGGCAGGGGGAGGGTGAAGCTTTCTTT	CASSYGQGEGEAFF
-	TRBV18	TRBJ1-5	-	TGTGCCAGCTCACCACAGGTTAGCAATCAGCCCCAGCATTTT	CASSPQVSNQPQHF
TRBD2	TRBV3-1/TRBV3-2	TRBJ2-7	-	TGTGCCAGCAGCCAAGTAGCTAGCGGCCCCTACGAGCAGTACTTC	CASSQVASGPYEQYF
-	TRBV7-9	TRBJ1-2	-	TGTGCCAGCAGGCTGGCAGGGATTAACTATGGCTACACCTTC	CASRLAGINYGYTF
-	TRBV6-5	TRBJ2-5	-	TGTGCCAGCAGCCGGAACGAAGAGACCCAGTACTTC	CASSRNEETQYF
-	TRBV3-1/TRBV3-2	TRBJ2-1	once	TGTGCCAGCAGCCAAGTAGGGCGGGGCGAGCAGTTCTTC	CASSQVGRGEQFF
-	TRBV6-5	TRBJ2-7	once	TGTGCCAGCATTAACCCAGGCTCTGGTAAATACGAGCAGTACTTC	CASINPGSGKYEQYF
TRBD2	TRBV30	TRBJ2-3	-	TGTGCCTGGAGTCGTAGCGGGAGAGGGGCAGCAGATACGCAGTATTTT	CAWSRSGRGAADTQYF
-	TRBV4-1	TRBJ1-5	-	TGCGCCAGCAGCCAAGATGACACATACTATCAGCCCCAGCATTTT	CASSQDDTYYQPQHF
-	TRBV5-1	TRBJ2-3	-	TGCGCCAGCAGCTTGTCAGGGGTGGCAGATACGCAGTATTTT	CASSLSGVADTQYF
-	TRBV11-3	TRBJ2-3	once	TGTGCCAGCAGCCCCGGGGGATGGACAGATACGCAGTATTTT	CASSPGGWTDTQYF
-	TRBV10-3	TRBJ1-2	-	TGTGCCATAACCACAGGGAACTATGGCTACACCTTC	CAITTGNYGYTF
-	TRBV30	TRBJ2-2	-	TGTGCCTGGTCAGGAAACACCGGGGAGCTGTTTTTT	CAWSGNTGELFF
-	TRBV29-1	TRBJ1-1	-	TGCAGCGTTGTTATGCGGGAGGGAGCTTTCTTT	CSVVMREGAFF
TRBD2	TRBV12-5	TRBJ2-7	-	TGTGCTAGTGGTTCGGGACTAGCGGGGGACTACGAGCAGTACTTC	CASGSGLAGDYEQYF
-	TRBV5-5	TRBJ2-7	once	TGTGCCAGCAGCTTGGGGGGCGTTTCCTACGAGCAGTACTTC	CASSLGGVSYEQYF
-	TRBV2	TRBJ2-1	-	TGTGCCAGCTATTTGTCTGAGTCCTACAATGAGCAGTTCTTC	CASYLSESYNEQFF
-	TRBV11-2	TRBJ1-5	-	TGTGCCAGCAGCCCGGGACTAGATCAGCCCCAGCATTTT	CASSPGLDQPQHF
-	TRBV4-2	TRBJ1-1	-	TGTGCCAGCAGCCAAGAGAGGGAGGGTGGCAGAGCTTTCTTT	CASSQEREGGRAFF